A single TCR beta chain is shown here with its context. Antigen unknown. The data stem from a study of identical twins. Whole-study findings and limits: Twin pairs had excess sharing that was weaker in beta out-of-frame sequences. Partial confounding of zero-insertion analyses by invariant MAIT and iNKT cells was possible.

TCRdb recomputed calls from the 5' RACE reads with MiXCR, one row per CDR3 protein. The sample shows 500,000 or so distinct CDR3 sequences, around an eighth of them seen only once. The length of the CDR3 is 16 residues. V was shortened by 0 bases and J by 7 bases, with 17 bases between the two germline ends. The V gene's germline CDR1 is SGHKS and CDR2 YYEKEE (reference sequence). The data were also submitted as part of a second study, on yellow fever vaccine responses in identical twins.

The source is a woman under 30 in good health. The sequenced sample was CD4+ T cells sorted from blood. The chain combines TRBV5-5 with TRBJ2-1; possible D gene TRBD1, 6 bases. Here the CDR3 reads CASSLVGTGLGNEQFF. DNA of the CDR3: TGTGCCAGCAGCTTGGTGGGAACAGGGTTGGGAAATGAGCAGTTCTTC.